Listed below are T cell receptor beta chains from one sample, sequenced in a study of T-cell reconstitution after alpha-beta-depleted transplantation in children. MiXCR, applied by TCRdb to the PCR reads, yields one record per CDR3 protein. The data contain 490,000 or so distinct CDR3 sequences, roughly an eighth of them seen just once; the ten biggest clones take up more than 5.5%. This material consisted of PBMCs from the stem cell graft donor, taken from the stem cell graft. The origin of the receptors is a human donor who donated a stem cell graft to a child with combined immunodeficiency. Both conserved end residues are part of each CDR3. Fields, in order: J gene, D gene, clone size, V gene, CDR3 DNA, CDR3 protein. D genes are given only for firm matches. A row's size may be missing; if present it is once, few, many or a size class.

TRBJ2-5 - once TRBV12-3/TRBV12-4 TGTGCCAGCAGTTTTGGCCTAAAGGGTGAAGAGACCCAGTACTTC CASSFGLKGEETQYF
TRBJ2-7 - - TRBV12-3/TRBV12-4 TGTGCCAGCAGTTTAAGACAGGGAGGTCCCTACGAGCAGTACTTC CASSLRQGGPYEQYF
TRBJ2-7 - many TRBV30 TGTGCCTGGAGTGTACCCCCAGCATACGAGCAGTACTTC CAWSVPPAYEQYF
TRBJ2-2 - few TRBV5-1 TGCGCCAGCAGCCGTTACCGGGACAAGTCGAACACCGGGGAGCTGTTTTTT CASSRYRDKSNTGELFF
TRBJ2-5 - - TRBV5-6 TGTGCCAGCACCCTTACAGGTTGGGAGACCCAGTACTTC CASTLTGWETQYF
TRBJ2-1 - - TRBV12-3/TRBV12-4 TGTGCCAGCACCAAAGGGGGGCCAGGGGGAAGCAATGAGCAGTTCTTC CASTKGGPGGSNEQFF
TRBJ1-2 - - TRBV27 TGTGCCAGCAGTTTATTGGCCAGCGGGGGCGGTGGCTACACCTTC CASSLLASGGGGYTF
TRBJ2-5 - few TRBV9 TGTGCCAGCAGCGTAGAGGAGGGGCTAGGGACCCAGTACTTC CASSVEEGLGTQYF
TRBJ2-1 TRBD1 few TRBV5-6 TGTGCCAGCAGCTTAGGCAGGGGGCAGTACAATGAGCAGTTCTTC CASSLGRGQYNEQFF
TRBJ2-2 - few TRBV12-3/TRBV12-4 TGTGCCAGCAGTTCACGACTTGCCGCTCTGTACGGGGAGCTGTTTTTT CASSSRLAALYGELFF
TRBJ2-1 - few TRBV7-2 TGTGCCAGCAGCTACAACCCCGCCTACAATGAGCAGTTCTTC CASSYNPAYNEQFF
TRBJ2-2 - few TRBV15 TGTGCCACCAGCAGAGATCGTGGGGAGCTGTTTTTT CATSRDRGELFF
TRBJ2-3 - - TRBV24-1 TGTGCCACCTCGGGACCAACTAGCACAGATACGCAGTATTTT CATSGPTSTDTQYF
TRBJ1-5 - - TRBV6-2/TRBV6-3 TGTGCCAGCAGTCCCCGGGACCCAAAGAATAGCAATCAGCCCCAGCATTTT CASSPRDPKNSNQPQHF
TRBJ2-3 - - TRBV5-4 TGTGCCAGCAGCTTATATTATCCCGGCAAAACAGATACGCAGTATTTT CASSLYYPGKTDTQYF
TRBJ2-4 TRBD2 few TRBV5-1 TGCGCCAGCAGCTTCGGGGGGTCCAAAAACATTCAGTACTTC CASSFGGSKNIQYF
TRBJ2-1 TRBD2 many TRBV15 TGTGCCACCAGCACCCGATTAGCGGGAGAGCTCGGGTATGAGCAGTTCTTC CATSTRLAGELGYEQFF
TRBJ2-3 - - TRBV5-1 TGCGCCAGCAGCTTGGTCCCAGGGGCGGTGGGCACGGGTACGCAGTATTTT CASSLVPGAVGTGTQYF
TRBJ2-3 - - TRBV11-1 TGTGCCAGCAGCTCCCCGGGACCGAGTACCCCTAGCACAGATACGCAGTATTTT CASSSPGPSTPSTDTQYF
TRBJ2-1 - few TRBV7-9 TGTGCCAGCAGCGTCCCCGGCCCTTACAATGAGCAGTTCTTC CASSVPGPYNEQFF
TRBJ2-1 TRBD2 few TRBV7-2 TGTGCCAGCAGCTTAGTTTATTCTAGCGGGTACAATGAGCAGTTCTTC CASSLVYSSGYNEQFF
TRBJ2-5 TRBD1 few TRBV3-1 TGTGCCAGCAGCCAACAGCGAGGGACAGAACTGCAAGAGACCCAGTACTTC CASSQQRGTELQETQYF
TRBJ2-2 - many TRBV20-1 TGCAGTGCTAGTCGGGTCTGGGGTTATGACACCGGGGAGCTGTTTTTT CSASRVWGYDTGELFF
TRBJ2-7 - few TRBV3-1 TGTGCCAGCAGACCCAGGGCAAGCTACGAGCAGTACTTC CASRPRASYEQYF
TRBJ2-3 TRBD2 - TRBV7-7 TGTGCTAGCAGCCCCGACCTTAGCGGGGGGGCGAATACGCAGTATTTT CASSPDLSGGANTQYF
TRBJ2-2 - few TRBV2 TGTGCCAGCAGTGAATTGCAGAAACCGACCGGGGAGCTGTTTTTT CASSELQKPTGELFF
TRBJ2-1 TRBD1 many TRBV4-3 TGCGCCAGCAGCCAAGGGCTGGGACAGGGGAAGAATGAGCAGTTCTTC CASSQGLGQGKNEQFF
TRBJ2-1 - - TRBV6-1 TGTGCCAGCAGCCCAACCTCCTACATCCTTGGGGCCTACAATGAGCAGTTCTTC CASSPTSYILGAYNEQFF
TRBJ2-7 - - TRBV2 TGTGCCAGCAGTGAATCCACATTCTCCTACGAGCAGTACTTC CASSESTFSYEQYF
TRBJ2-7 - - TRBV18 TGTGCCAGCTCACCGGGGAGTACTGGGGAGCAGTACTTC CASSPGSTGEQYF
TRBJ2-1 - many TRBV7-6 TGTGCCAGCAGCCCCCCCGGGACGTTCAATGAGCAGTTCTTC CASSPPGTFNEQFF
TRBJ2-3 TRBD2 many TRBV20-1 TGCAGTGCTAGAGTCTTAGCGGGGGCTTATCCAGATACGCAGTATTTT CSARVLAGAYPDTQYF
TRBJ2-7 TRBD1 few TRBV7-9 TGTGCCAGCACCCGAGGACAGGGGGCTTTCGAGCAGTACTTC CASTRGQGAFEQYF
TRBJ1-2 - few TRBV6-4 TGTGCCAGCAGTGACTACCCAGGGGACAACTATGGCTACACCTTC CASSDYPGDNYGYTF
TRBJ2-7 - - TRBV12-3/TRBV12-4 TGTGCCAGCAGACCTGGACGGCTCTCGAACTACGAGCAGTACTTC CASRPGRLSNYEQYF
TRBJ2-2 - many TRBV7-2 TGTGCCAGCAGCAGAGGGACAACAAACACCGGGGAGCTGTTTTTT CASSRGTTNTGELFF
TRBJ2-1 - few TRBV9 TGTGCCAGCAGCGTGGACGGTTACAATGAGCAGTTCTTC CASSVDGYNEQFF
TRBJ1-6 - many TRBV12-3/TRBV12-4 TGTGCCAGCAGTTTACAGGGAATTTTCATTTCACCCCTCCACTTT CASSLQGIFISPLHF
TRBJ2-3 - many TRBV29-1 TGCAGCGTTGGCGTGGGGGCAAGGACAGATACGCAGTATTTT CSVGVGARTDTQYF
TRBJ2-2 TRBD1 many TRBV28 TGTGCCACCCGGTACAGGGGGCCCTACACCGGGGAGCTGTTTTTT CATRYRGPYTGELFF
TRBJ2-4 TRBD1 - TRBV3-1 TGTGCCAGCAGCCAAGGGACAGGATCGTACTTC CASSQGTGSYF